This entry is about one T cell receptor (beta chain). Its antigen is not identified. The assay was immunoSEQ multiplex PCR, and TCRdb's table has in-frame clones only and misses some. Counted here are hundreds of thousands of clones, about 93% occurring once; the ten biggest clones make up 5% to 7%. Documented time point: blood from clinic visit 5 months post-surgery; TSC patient then seizure free. Only cases whose brain tissue showed the highest T cell transcript signatures were sequenced. Trimming took 3 bases from V and 1 from J, leaving 16 bases between them. Germline lookup yields CDR1 KGHDR and CDR2 SFDVKD. The CDR3 covers 17 residues. The entry originates in a study of brain T cells in children with intractable seizures. General study points: Patients' HCMV serostatus was unknown; virus specificity rests on CDR3 similarity alone.

This sequence was found in a boy less than two years old with tuberous sclerosis and intractable seizures. The input for sequencing was peripheral blood, taken about 5 months after surgery. The chain combines TRBV24-1 with TRBJ2-3, with a weak D call TRBD1 (6 bases). The CDR3 DNA sequence: TGTGCCACCAGTGATCCATACAGGGCTAAAGGCACAGATACGCAGTATTTT. It encodes CATSDPYRAKGTDTQYF.